This note documents a single T cell receptor beta chain sequence. It has no known antigen specificity. One base away there is no much larger clone; base qualities are not given. The time point label for this specimen denotes: around 29 days on oral tofacitinib. According to the study, the label for this sample's treatment or condition signals: oral pan-JAK inhibitor, 5-10 mg twice daily. Peripheral blood and lesional scalp punch biopsies were obtained from patients with alopecia areata. PBMCs were isolated by density centrifugation and stained for CD3, CD4 and CD8, after which CD4+ and CD8+ T cells were sorted on a FACSAria. V and J are truncated by 5 bases and 4 bases respectively, leaving an intervening sequence of 15 bases. The CDR3 runs 14 residues from the cysteine to the phenylalanine. Only the CDR3 DNA is retained, 42 bases long and in frame from the first base. CDR1 and CDR2 are drawn from the germline V gene (reference sequence): GTSNPN, SVGIG.

Library preparation used the immunoSEQ multiplex PCR assay. RNA was extracted from all samples and reverse transcribed into cDNA as template for TCR sequencing. First-strand cDNA was synthesized with SuperScript III using a 2:1 mix of oligo-dT and random hexamers. A synthetic immune receptor repertoire was used to assess amplification bias, and residual bias was removed computationally. Per the original workflow: Raw reads were preprocessed to remove errors, and CDR3 was defined according to IMGT conventions as the region from the conserved cysteine to phenylalanine. Clonality was computed as 1 minus the Shannon entropy, with the entropy normalized by log2 of the number of productive unique TCRs. Scalp TCRbeta sequences were cross-referenced with sorted blood CD4 and CD8 repertoires so that the CD4 or CD8 identity of scalp clones could be inferred. This immuneACCESS table, as held by TCRdb, lists in-frame sequences with V and J called but not all clones. Of the missing ones, under half trace to an unresolved V gene in checked studies; the others have no known cause. V and J calls and clone size follow that table, whereas D and trimming were derived from the DNA. The sample records roughly 180,000 clones, 45% to 75% of which are singletons. The ten largest clones capture 3% to 4% of the sample.

This sample was included in a study of CD8+ T cells in alopecia areata (dated by TCRdb to the late 2010s). Study-level background: Treated patients were enrolled in an open-label pilot trial of oral tofacitinib at 5 to 10 mg twice daily for moderate-to-severe alopecia areata. Patients stayed on tofacitinib for 6 to 18 months and then had 6 months of follow-up off drug so that delayed response and recurrence could be assessed. For the treated patients, the SALT score, which quantifies what percentage of scalp surface area is affected, served as the measure of disease severity. High-throughput TCRbeta sequencing was used to examine T cell clonal expansion in alopecia areata in both the C3H/HeJ mouse model and human patients. In humans, TCRbeta sequencing was performed on scalp tissue and on sorted CD4+ and CD8+ peripheral blood T cells from healthy controls and from patients with patchy or totalis/universalis alopecia areata. Patients on tofacitinib were biopsied at baseline and after 4 and 24 weeks of treatment, and several of the patients also had a later scalp biopsy. Scalp clonality was compared across normal scalp (n=4), patchy alopecia areata scalp (n=8), and alopecia totalis/universalis scalp (n=8). The RNA source kit depended on sample type: the PAXgene miRNA kit for fixed scalp, the miRNeasy kit for PBMCs, and the RNeasy kit for mouse skin. TCRbeta CDR3 regions were amplified by immunoSEQ multiplex PCR with 35 Vbeta forward and 13 Jbeta reverse primers.

The investigation overall reported the following: Because the treated cohort was small and included a single nonresponder, larger studies are needed to assess links between baseline CD8+ expansion and response. Scalp clonality and the number of expanded CD8+ clones among the top 100 scalp clones were significantly decreased by tofacitinib. TCR sequences shared between patients were less clear than in mice, possibly partly because of HLA diversity in the patient population. During tofacitinib treatment, many expanded lesional clones remained in scalp and blood, and this persistence may partly explain relapse after treatment is stopped. Resident alphabeta T cells in normal human skin are also sequenced, complicating scalp TCR repertoire analysis, unlike mouse skin dominated by gammadelta T cells. Compared with normal scalp, lesional scalp, particularly in alopecia totalis/universalis, had higher clonality and more expanded CD8+ clones, which suggests antigenic drive.

The sequences come from CD4+ T cells sorted from blood, collected at week 4, from a patient treated with tofacitinib. The rearranged segments are TRBV30 and TRBJ2-1; perhaps TRBD2 is the D gene, with 6 bases matching. The sequence was collected from a human donor with alopecia areata. In nucleotide form, the sequence is TGTGCCTGGGGGCCCGGGACTTCGTACAATGAGCAGTTCTTC. This translates into CAWGPGTSYNEQFF.